The clone carrying this T cell receptor beta chain has more than one count but fewer than ten. A much more abundant neighbour one base away suggests this may be a read error. This specimen belongs to a study of tumor-infiltrating lymphocytes in primary liver carcinoma. Out of unsorted whole blood came the blood RNA, and germline DNA was extracted as well. CDR1 and CDR2 (germline): SQVTM, ANQGSEA. CDR3 length: 11 residues. Between the trimmed V and J ends, which lost 6 bases and 7 bases, there was a span of 12 bases. Priming with a constant-region primer yielded TCR beta cDNA from about 510 ng total RNA. Nested multiplex PCR, run for three rounds with slightly modified ARM-PCR, yielded TCR beta libraries. Forward primers for TRBV1-TRBV30 and a C-beta reverse primer served the first two PCR rounds, at around 11 cycles each. TCRdb recomputed calls from the multiplex PCR reads with MiXCR, one row per CDR3 protein. Found here are more than 150,000 distinct CDR3 sequences, over 50% of them singletons; the top ten hold about 70%.

The chain joins TRBV29-1 to TRBJ1-2; D is perhaps TRBD1 (5 bases). The origin of this receptor is a man aged 35 to 55 with primary liver carcinoma and hepatitis B virus infection. The source material was peripheral blood. In DNA form, the CDR3 reads TGCAGCGTAACGACAGTGTCTGGCTACACCTTC. Translated, it gives CSVTTVSGYTF.